These T cell receptor beta chains were read from a single sample in a study of blood T cell repertoires in COVID-19. The data were produced by immunoSEQ multiplex PCR, yet TCRdb's version contains in-frame clones alone and is incomplete. The data contain about 140,000 clones, roughly 84% of them seen just once; the ten biggest clones take up less than 9%. Input material: peripheral blood. These receptors were taken from a man aged 30 to 45 with COVID-19, enrolled during active disease. The conserved cysteine and the conserved F or W are not part of the CDR3 here.

J gene | V gene | CDR3 protein
TRBJ2-3 | TRBV18 | ASSPSSFTDTQY
TRBJ2-5 | TRBV19 | ASSMVSALASSETQY
TRBJ2-1 | TRBV6-5 | ASSYSMTSDEQF
TRBJ2-1 | TRBV27 | ASSPRTSGRLLNEQF
TRBJ1-6 | TRBV7-2 | ASSLEPLSPLH
TRBJ2-1 | TRBV11-2 | ASSLEVYDNEQF
TRBJ2-3 | TRBV14 | ASSRSNDRADTQY
TRBJ2-3 | TRBV11-2 | ASSSYGQTDTQY
TRBJ2-2 | TRBV18 | ASSPLRTGELF
TRBJ2-5 | TRBV3-1/TRBV3-2 | ASSRFPGTSDQETQY
TRBJ2-5 | TRBV11-1 | ASSLERTQETQY
TRBJ2-3 | TRBV5-4 | ASSLIVRGLTPDTQY
TRBJ2-3 | TRBV10-1 | ASSGPEIAGTDTQY
TRBJ2-7 | TRBV10-3 | AISESINREYEQY
TRBJ1-1 | TRBV28 | AISGGAVTEAF
TRBJ2-3 | TRBV4-3 | ASSQDLGTSGSMADTQY
TRBJ2-3 | TRBV10-3 | AIMKTSGRGTDTQY
TRBJ2-7 | TRBV4-2 | ASSQYGLPYEQY
TRBJ1-6 | TRBV7-9 | ASSEVTGGGHNSPLH
TRBJ2-5 | TRBV13 | ASRSGTGARETQY
TRBJ2-1 | TRBV7-3 | ASSFESAGNEQF
TRBJ2-7 | TRBV11-2 | ASRLPGQGAYEQY
TRBJ2-1 | TRBV7-2 | ASSLVAGNYYNEQF
TRBJ2-7 | TRBV28 | ASSSQGAGDEQY
TRBJ1-2 | TRBV5-1 | ASSAGQGASGYT
TRBJ1-6 | TRBV6-1 | ASSEVFATTGLKSPLH
TRBJ1-2 | TRBV7-8 | ASSSRTGDGYT
TRBJ2-1 | TRBV4-3 | ASSQDTSSYNEQF
TRBJ2-7 | TRBV7-2 | ASSLVGASYEQY
TRBJ1-5 | TRBV27 | ASRQGQNSNQPQH
TRBJ2-7 | TRBV7-9 | ASSFPSGRNEQY
TRBJ2-7 | TRBV11-1 | ASSPGTLSYEQY
TRBJ1-2 | TRBV2 | ASSGDRANYGYT
TRBJ2-1 | TRBV6-2/TRBV6-3 | ASRLLAGVNEQF
TRBJ2-5 | TRBV7-9 | ASSLAGGEGETQY
TRBJ1-1 | TRBV2 | ASRRDWNTEAF
TRBJ1-1 | TRBV7-9 | ASSISRGAEAF
TRBJ2-5 | TRBV9 | ASSTIAGYQETQY
TRBJ2-1 | TRBV14 | ASSGSEQF
TRBJ2-7 | TRBV27 | ASSLGLKGEQY
TRBJ1-4 | TRBV28 | ASSLPGQAKGLF
TRBJ1-4 | TRBV6-1 | ASSEEIGGLQGKLF
TRBJ2-7 | TRBV19 | ASSPRTGGNTYEQY
TRBJ2-7 | TRBV28 | ASSSPPGEQY
TRBJ2-7 | TRBV11-2 | ASSLEGTVFYEQY
TRBJ2-7 | TRBV4-3 | ASSQERAGEQY
TRBJ1-4 | TRBV30 | AWTGADEKLF
TRBJ2-7 | TRBV19 | ASSMLGGAYEQY
TRBJ1-4 | TRBV5-4 | ASSPGTGWEKLF
TRBJ1-2 | TRBV5-1 | ASTRGDRGSNYGYT
TRBJ2-3 | TRBV29-1 | SVGGDREVLDTQY
TRBJ2-7 | TRBV7-7 | ASSPDRAREQY
TRBJ1-1 | TRBV6-5 | ASSWGWRGNTEAF
TRBJ1-1 | TRBV28 | ASSFRQGKAF
TRBJ1-4 | TRBV5-1 | ASSFGSNEKLF
TRBJ1-5 | TRBV2 | ASSQDSNQPQH
TRBJ2-1 | TRBV24-1 | ATSERDSSMYNEQF
TRBJ2-7 | TRBV7-8 | ASSWLGGATYEQY
TRBJ1-2 | TRBV20-1 | SARAGYGYT
TRBJ2-7 | TRBV7-9 | ASSPGTGFRYEQY